The next 32 T cell receptor beta chains were all read from a single sample in a study of human T cells and chemical hapten exposure. A single record per CDR3 protein comes from TCRdb applying MiXCR to the RACE reads. Among 35,000 to 45,000 distinct CDR3 sequences listed, 9.5% to 10% were seen once. Time point described: patch test 2, 6 weeks after DPC sensitization. Treatment in this sample: therapeutic diphenylcyclopropenone sensitization with weekly scalp DPC. The template was total RNA from unfractionated whole blood. Sequenced here: whole blood, sampled in connection with sensitization to the hapten diphenylcyclopropenone (DPC). These receptors all stem from a woman in her 30s with alopecia areata. Some clones in this sample may be carry-over from other donors' samples.

J is TRBJ1-3 and V is TRBV12-3 or TRBV12-4, with 10 bases that match TRBD1. The trim removed 6 bases at V and 0 bases at J, leaving 14 bases unmatched. The CDR3 is made up of 19 amino acids. The CDR3 region is CASRLPGQGISGSGNTIYF. For the CDR3, the DNA is TGTGCCAGCAGACTCCCGGGACAGGGGATTTCAGGCTCTGGAAACACCATATATTTT.

There are many counts of this clonotype. The chain has TRBV6-4 and TRBJ2-3; 8 bases map to TRBD2. Per germline, CDR1 MRHNA and CDR2 SNTAGT. CDR3 length equals 15 residues. After removal of 3 bases from V and 2 bases from J, the junction contained 4 bases not matched to a gene. CDR3 loop: CASSERGGHTDTQYF. The CDR3 DNA follows: TGTGCCAGCAGTGAACGGGGGGGCCACACAGATACGCAGTATTTT.

This chain connects TRBV7-6 to TRBJ2-5; 10 bases fit TRBD2. Germline V gene data show CDR1 as SGHVS and CDR2 as FNYEAQ. The J segment lost 1 base and the V segment lost 4 bases, leaving 6 bases of the junction unmatched. The CDR3 covers 16 residues. The CDR3 DNA sequence: TGTGCCAGCAGCTACGTTAGCGGGGGGCTCCAAGAGACCCAGTACTTC. Translating it yields CASSYVSGGLQETQYF.

This clonotype showed up many times. The CDR3 sequence: CASSPSPDRNTEAFF. Here the CDR3 DNA reads TGTGCCAGCTCACCATCCCCGGACAGAAACACTGAAGCTTTCTTT. This chain joins TRBV18 and TRBJ1-1; TRBD1 is a possible D gene (6 bases). Trimming removed 2 bases at V and 2 bases at J, with 12 bases between. From germline, CDR1 is KGHSH and CDR2 LQKENI. CDR3 size: 15 residues.

A few counts support this clonotype. The chain couples TRBV7-2 to TRBJ2-7; TRBD1 might be the D (5 bases). Germline V gene sequence: CDR1 SGHTA, CDR2 FQGNSA. This CDR3 contains 13 residues. The V end lost 1 base, the J end lost 4 bases, and 8 bases lay between the germline ends. The CDR3 DNA follows: TGTGCCAGCAGCTTAGTAAGGACATACGAGCAGTACTTC. Its translation is CASSLVRTYEQYF.

This clonotype was seen a handful of times. This sequence joins TRBV29-1 and TRBJ1-6; D perhaps matches TRBD1 (5 bases). This CDR3 is 12 amino acids long. Trimming removed 7 bases from V and 7 bases from J, with 11 bases in between. Germline lookup yields CDR1 SQVTM and CDR2 ANQGSEA. CDR3 sequence (DNA): TGCAGCGCCGGGACTGAAAATTCACCCCTCCACTTT. Protein product: CSAGTENSPLHF.

This clonotype was observed a few times. The rearrangement links TRBV7-2 to TRBJ1-2; D is uncertain. Germline-derived CDR1 and CDR2 are SGHTA and FQGNSA. V lost 1 base to trimming and J lost 8 bases, with 20 bases between them. The CDR3 runs 16 residues. CDR3: CASSLVGQTTTGGYTF. CDR3 DNA sequence: TGTGCCAGCAGCTTAGTTGGGCAGACTACGACTGGAGGCTACACCTTC.

This clonotype was observed at least ten times. The genes are TRBV7-2 and TRBJ1-3; possibly TRBD1 for D (5 bases). Trimming took off 5 bases at V and 0 bases at J, with 14 bases between the two ends. CDR1 SGHTA and CDR2 FQGNSA come from the germline V gene. This CDR3 is built from 16 residues. CDR3 nucleotides: TGTGCCAGCAGCCCGAACGGGGGTAGCTCTGGAAACACCATATATTTT. This gives the protein CASSPNGGSSGNTIYF.

This clonotype was observed at least ten times. For the CDR3, the DNA is TGCAGTGCTACGGGGACCGTGAATTCACCCCTCCACTTT. Its translation is CSATGTVNSPLHF. The V call is TRBV20-1, the J call TRBJ1-6; D is possibly TRBD1 (5 bases). The V end was cut by 4 bases, the J end by 7 bases, with 11 bases between. The CDR3 has 13 residues. Germline loops: CDR1 DFQATT, CDR2 SNEGSKA (reference sequence).

CDR3: CASSLVPSGGAGELFF. In DNA, the CDR3 is TGCGCCAGCAGCTTGGTGCCTAGCGGGGGCGCCGGGGAGCTGTTTTTT. This sequence joins TRBV5-1 and TRBJ2-2; 10 nucleotides agree with TRBD2. V was pared by 0 bases and J by 6 bases, with 5 bases of the junction left unmatched. There are 16 residues in the CDR3. Germline CDR1 and CDR2: SGHRS and YFSETQ. Supplemented by reference TRBV5-1 and TRBJ2-2, the full variable domain reads KAGVTQTPRYLIKTRGQQVTLSCSPISGHRSVSWYQQTPGQGLQFLFEYFSETQRNKGNFPGRFSGRQFSNSRSEMNVSTLELGDSALYLCASSLVPSGGAGELFFGEGSRLTVL.

This clonotype was detected many times. This chain uses TRBV20-1 with TRBJ2-1; D is tentatively TRBD1 or TRBD2 (6 bases each). The CDR3 contains 15 residues. Trimming shortened V by 3 bases and J by 4 bases, and 16 bases separated the two germline ends. Germline V gene data show CDR1 as DFQATT and CDR2 as SNEGSKA (reference sequence). The CDR3 DNA is TGCAGTGCTAGGGGGGGCCCCCCCCAGTACAATGAGCAGTTCTTC. This sequence encodes CSARGGPPQYNEQFF.

This clonotype has ten or more counts. The CDR3 DNA is TGTGCCAGCTCACCACCTTCGCAGGGGGCAGTTGAGATGAAAGATACGCAGTATTTT. It encodes CASSPPSQGAVEMKDTQYF. The V and J genes are TRBV18 and TRBJ2-3; TRBD1 aligns across 8 bases. J gave up 5 bases and V 0 bases, and 16 bases lay outside the gene matches. This CDR3 has 19 amino acids. The germline gives CDR1 KGHSH, CDR2 LQKENI. Complete variable domain (other parts from reference TRBV18 and TRBJ2-3): NAGVMQNPRHLVRRRGQEARLRCSPMKGHSHVYWYRQLPEEGLKFMVYLQKENIIDESGMPKERFSAEFPKEGPSILRIQQVVRGDSAAYFCASSPPSQGAVEMKDTQYFGPGTRLTVL.

This clonotype was observed a few times. CDR3 nucleotide sequence: TGCAGTGCTAGCGGAGGACAGCTTAACAACTATGGCTACACCTTC. Its protein product is CSASGGQLNNYGYTF. The chain couples TRBV20-1 to TRBJ1-2, with D perhaps matching TRBD1 (6 bases). Trimming shortened V by 3 bases and J by 2 bases, and 16 bases separated the two germline ends. This CDR3 comprises 15 residues. CDR1 DFQATT and CDR2 SNEGSKA come from the germline V gene (reference sequence).

The chain employs TRBV7-3 and TRBJ2-3; 11 nucleotides match TRBD2. V lost 4 bases and J lost 2; bases outside the gene matches: 11. The CDR3 has 18 amino acids. Germline V gene lookup returns CDR1 SGHTA and CDR2 FQGTGA. The CDR3 protein is CASSSLRLAGTNTDTQYF. The CDR3 DNA reads TGTGCCAGCAGCTCGCTAAGACTAGCGGGGACAAACACAGATACGCAGTATTTT.

This clonotype has just a few counts. V usage is TRBV4-3 and J usage is TRBJ2-3; TRBD1 agrees at 8 bases. The CDR3 runs 16 residues. V lost 0 bases to trimming and J lost 5 bases; unmatched junction nucleotides: 7. The germline gives CDR1 LGHNA, CDR2 YSLEER. The CDR3 sequence: CASSQEVRGLGDTQYF. In DNA, the CDR3 is TGCGCCAGCAGCCAAGAAGTCAGGGGGCTGGGAGATACGCAGTATTTT.

This clonotype has at least ten counts. The V gene is TRBV9, the J gene TRBJ1-3; TRBD1 might be the D (5 bases). The germline V and J ends were trimmed by 0 bases and 2 bases, with 12 bases remaining between them. The CDR3 is made up of 16 amino acids. Germline CDR1 SGDLS, CDR2 YYNGEE. CDR3 amino acids: CASSVAWGTAGNTIYF. In nucleotides, the CDR3 is TGTGCCAGCAGCGTAGCTTGGGGCACGGCTGGAAACACCATATATTTT.

This clonotype was recorded at least ten times. The chain joins TRBV7-2 to TRBJ1-2, with TRBD1 matching 7 bases. This CDR3 comprises 15 residues. Looked up from germline, CDR1 is SGHTA and CDR2 is FQGNSA. The V and J ends lost 2 bases and 2 bases, in that order; junction bases with no gene match: 5. The CDR3 here is CASSLSNRGNYGYTF. The CDR3 nucleotides read TGTGCCAGCAGCTTAAGTAACAGGGGCAACTATGGCTACACCTTC.

This rearrangement joins TRBV6-7 to TRBJ2-1, with D perhaps TRBD2 (5 bases). TRBV6-7 is an ORF; its function is uncertain. The CDR3 totals 12 residues. V shed 6 bases and J shed 6 bases, with 9 bases lying between them. CDR3 in amino acids: CASRTGSNEQFF. CDR3 DNA sequence: TGTGCCAGCAGGACGGGGAGCAATGAGCAGTTCTTC.

The chain combines TRBV11-2 with TRBJ1-3, with TRBD1 identical over 9 bases. The V and J ends lost 1 base and 3 bases, in that order; junction bases with no gene match: 4. The CDR3 runs to 16 residues. Germline V gene sequence: CDR1 SGHAT, CDR2 FQNNGV. CDR3 in DNA: TGTGCCAGCAGCTTAGCTACAGGGGGCGTTGGAAACACCATATATTTT. This codes for CASSLATGGVGNTIYF. Variable domain in full (rest from reference TRBV11-2 and TRBJ1-3): EAGVAQSPRYKIIEKRQSVAFWCNPISGHATLYWYQQILGQGPKLLIQFQNNGVVDDSQLPKDRFSAERLKGVDSTLKIQPAKLEDSAVYLCASSLATGGVGNTIYFGEGSWLTVV.

This clonotype has at least ten counts. The rearrangement links TRBV20-1 to TRBJ1-1; 7 bases line up with TRBD1. This CDR3 has 14 residues. V shed 1 base, J shed 4 bases, and the junction held 6 bases outside the gene matches. CDR1 is DFQATT, CDR2 SNEGSKA, per germline (reference sequence). This CDR3 is CSARGRGLITEAFF. The DNA of the CDR3 is TGCAGTGCTAGAGGAAGGGGGCTCATCACTGAAGCTTTCTTT.

This clonotype was counted ten times or more. This chain uses TRBV5-5 with TRBJ1-5; D is possibly TRBD1 (5 bases). Germline lookup yields CDR1 SGHKS and CDR2 YYEKEE (reference sequence). The CDR3 has 15 residues. V lost 1 base, J lost 4 bases, and 12 bases lay in between. The CDR3 sequence: CASSLFQGGNQPQHF. The CDR3 DNA sequence: TGTGCCAGCAGCTTGTTTCAGGGAGGGAATCAGCCCCAGCATTTT.

This clonotype was recorded at least ten times. The chain is built from TRBV6-2 or TRBV6-3 and TRBJ1-1; 9 bases align to TRBD1. Losses at the gene ends were 7 bases for V and 4 bases for J; bases not matched to a gene: 7. The CDR3 runs 14 residues. The germline V gene encodes CDR1 MNHEY and CDR2 SVGEGT. Written as DNA, the CDR3 is TGTGCCAGCACCCTTCCGGGACAGGGCACTGAAGCTTTCTTT. Protein sequence: CASTLPGQGTEAFF.

V usage is TRBV14 and J usage is TRBJ1-3; D not certain. The germline V gene encodes CDR1 SGHDN and CDR2 FVKESK. The CDR3 consists of 16 residues. V dropped 0 bases and J dropped 0 bases, with 9 bases sitting between them. The CDR3 DNA reads as TGTGCCAGCAGCCAAGACATGCCAGGCTCTGGAAACACCATATATTTT. This gives the protein CASSQDMPGSGNTIYF.

The rearrangement uses TRBV4-1 and TRBJ2-7; D is unclear. This CDR3 contains 15 residues. CDR1 is MGHRA, CDR2 YSYEKL, per germline. V was cut by 1 base and J by 2 bases, with 12 bases left in between. The CDR3 protein is CASSQGEGIAYEQYF. In nucleotides, the CDR3 is TGCGCCAGCAGCCAAGGAGAAGGAATTGCCTACGAGCAGTACTTC.

The rearrangement joins TRBV7-3 to TRBJ2-2, with a weak D call TRBD2 (5 bases). There are 16 residues in the CDR3. Germline V gene lookup returns CDR1 SGHTA and CDR2 FQGTGA. V dropped 2 bases and J dropped 4 bases, with 14 bases sitting between them. The chain's CDR3 is CASSLEGQRGTGELFF. DNA of the CDR3: TGTGCCAGCAGCTTAGAGGGCCAACGCGGCACCGGGGAGCTGTTTTTT.

The chain has TRBV7-2 and TRBJ1-1; TRBD1 agrees at 9 bases. Germline CDR1 and CDR2: SGHTA and FQGNSA. The trim removed 4 bases at V and 7 bases at J, leaving 4 bases unmatched. The CDR3 length is 13 residues. CDR3 in DNA: TGTGCCAGCAGCTCAGGACAGGGGAATGAAGCTTTCTTT. This encodes CASSSGQGNEAFF.

This clonotype was observed a handful of times. The chain couples TRBV6-5 to TRBJ1-5, with D possibly being TRBD1 (5 bases). The germline V gene encodes CDR1 MNHEY and CDR2 SVGAGI. This CDR3 has 15 residues. V was clipped by 6 bases and J by 3 bases, with 15 bases between them. Here the CDR3 reads CASSPRGRLNQPQHF. CDR3 DNA: TGTGCCAGCAGCCCCCGGGGACGGCTCAATCAGCCCCAGCATTTT.

The chain recombines TRBV6-2 or TRBV6-3 with TRBJ1-5; 9 positions agree with TRBD1. Unmatched junction bases numbered 12, after V lost 7 bases and J lost 5 bases. The CDR3 runs to 16 residues. The V gene's germline CDR1 is MNHEY and CDR2 SVGEGT. The CDR3 coding sequence is TGTGCCAGCACCTACTCCGGGACAGGGACGGATCAGCCCCAGCATTTT. Its protein product is CASTYSGTGTDQPQHF.

This clonotype was seen many times. The CDR3 DNA reads TGTGCCAGCAGTGAAATCGTGATCACAGATACGCAGTATTTT. Its protein product is CASSEIVITDTQYF. This chain links TRBV6-1 with TRBJ2-3; no reliable D call. CDR3 size: 14 residues. With 2 bases removed from V and 2 bases from J, the gap between germline ends came to 8 bases. Germline-derived CDR1 and CDR2 are MNHNS and SASEGT.

Turning to this clonotype: This may stem from a read error, because a much larger clone lies one nucleotide away. The CDR3 does not end in the conserved phenylalanine or tryptophan, so this is likely a read error. The chain has TRBV2 and TRBJ2-1, with D possibly being TRBD2 (5 bases). The V gene's germline CDR1 is SNHLY and CDR2 FYNNEI. The CDR3 contains 16 residues. V lost 4 bases and J 7 bases, leaving 20 bases between the germline ends. The CDR3 here is CASSGESGRLGNEQFL. CDR3 bases: TGTGCCAGCAGTGGGGAAAGCGGCAGGCTGGGTAATGAGCAGTTCCTC.

This clonotype appeared many times. The chain is built from TRBV7-2 and TRBJ2-3; the D is unclear. This CDR3 has 14 amino acids. Germline CDR1 SGHTA, CDR2 FQGNSA. V dropped 2 bases and J dropped 2 bases, with 8 bases sitting between them. CDR3 nucleotides: TGTGCCAGCAGCTTATTTTACATCACAGATACGCAGTATTTT. It codes for CASSLFYITDTQYF.

This clonotype has a count of ten or more. The chain recombines TRBV2 with TRBJ2-6; tentatively, D is TRBD1 (7 bases). CDR3 length: 12 amino acids. Germline CDR1 and CDR2: SNHLY and FYNNEI. The V end lost 6 bases, the J end lost 10 bases, and 10 bases lay between the germline ends. The CDR3 reads CASRAGGNVLTF. In nucleotides, the CDR3 is TGTGCCAGCAGAGCAGGGGGGAACGTCCTGACTTTC.